The rows below give T cell receptor beta chains drawn from one sample of a study of T cell repertoires in cytomegalovirus infection. For these receptors, no antigen is known. TCRdb called the reads again in MiXCR, with one record for every CDR3 protein. Of 450,000 to 550,000 distinct CDR3 sequences in the sample, roughly 43% were seen once. The input for sequencing was cultured PBMCs, taken from culture after CMV antigen stimulation. These receptors were taken from a human donor in good health (CMV status not recorded). Some clones in this sample may be carry-over from other donors' samples. CDR3s leave out the opening cysteine and the closing phenylalanine or tryptophan. Clone size appears in some rows only: once, few, many, or a class for an expanded clone.

v_call,clone_size,j_call,cdr3_aa
TRBV7-6,-,TRBJ2-6,ASSLTQSSGANVLT
TRBV7-4,few,TRBJ2-7,ASSPADSYEQY
TRBV19,-,TRBJ2-7,ASSPPGGLGGNYEQY
TRBV7-9,few,TRBJ2-5,ASSRPPTGGETQY
TRBV7-9,few,TRBJ2-2,ASSQPRDKANTGELF
TRBV29-1,-,TRBJ1-2,SVDNSRYT
TRBV7-2,few,TRBJ2-1,ASSRGLALLNEQF
TRBV12-5,-,TRBJ2-5,ASGLGLATETQY
TRBV5-1,-,TRBJ2-1,ASSTGLADNEQF
TRBV7-9,-,TRBJ2-7,ASSPGVGRYEQY
TRBV20-1,-,TRBJ2-5,SAGLAGEETQY
TRBV11-2,-,TRBJ2-5,ASSLQRTGQETQY